This record looks at one TCR beta chain sequence and its context. Its target is not known. The PCR was carried out with 60 Vbeta primers and 13 Jbeta primers. Only in-frame clones appear in the TCRdb table, and some are missing; sequencing was by immunoSEQ multiplex PCR. The sample records 150,000 to 250,000 clones, 79% being singletons. The data belong to a study of cytomegalovirus exposure and HLA in healthy donors. Study-wide findings and caveats: Later on, an analysis showed TCR association rates differing by HLA locus, with DRB1 the most and HLA-C the fewest.

This CDR3 has 14 amino acids. The ends lost 6 bases at V and 3 bases at J; junction bases unmatched: 7. Germline V CDR1 and CDR2: MNHEY, SVGAGI. This TCR was sampled from a girl aged 5-17 years in good health and CMV-seropositive. The gene calls are TRBV6-5 and TRBJ2-7; TRBD2 agrees at 8 bases. Sequencing input: PBMCs. The CDR3 nucleotides read TGTGCCAGCAGGCGAGCGGGGGCCCTCTACGAGCAGTACTTC. It specifies CASRRAGALYEQYF.